The rows below give T cell receptor beta chains drawn from one sample of a study of cytomegalovirus exposure and HLA in healthy donors. Repertoires were generated with immunoSEQ multiplex PCR, while TCRdb's copy carries only in-frame clones and drops some. The table lists 150,000 to 200,000 clones, just under 80% of them singletons. Sequencing was done on a sample of PBMCs. The receptors derive from a man aged 25 to 40 in good health and CMV-seronegative. Each CDR3 is given with its conserved first and last residue. A D gene is named only where the DNA matches it firmly. The size entry is marked missing in some rows and otherwise reads once, few, many or a size class.

abundance,j_gene,v_gene,d_gene,CDR3nt,CDR3aa
.,TRBJ1-1,TRBV27,.,TGTGCCAGCAGTATAAACAGGGTCGACACTGAAGCTTTCTTT,CASSINRVDTEAFF
.,TRBJ1-1,TRBV6-5,.,TGTGCCAGCAGTTACCAACGGTTGGGCGGGACTGAAGCTTTCTTT,CASSYQRLGGTEAFF
.,TRBJ2-7,TRBV6-1,.,TGTGCCAGCAGCTCGGGGTTCCGCTCCTACGAGCAGTACTTC,CASSSGFRSYEQYF
.,TRBJ1-2,TRBV30,TRBD1,TGTGCCTGGAGAACTACAGGGGTTCACTATGGCTACACCTTC,CAWRTTGVHYGYTF
once,TRBJ2-5,TRBV11-3,.,TGTGCCAGCAGCTTAAACTTCCAAGAGACCCAGTACTTC,CASSLNFQETQYF
.,TRBJ1-5,TRBV5-1,.,TGCGCCAGCAGCTTGCTAGGAGGGGTCAATCAGCCCCAGCATTTT,CASSLLGGVNQPQHF
.,TRBJ2-2,TRBV30,.,TGTGCCTGGAGTGTACAGCCGAACACCGGGGAGCTGTTTTTT,CAWSVQPNTGELFF
.,TRBJ2-5,TRBV30,.,TGTGCCTGGAGTGCCCTTTGGGGGGGCGCGGAGACCCAGTACTTC,CAWSALWGGAETQYF
.,TRBJ2-7,TRBV9,.,TGTGCCAGCAGCGTCCTCCCCGCGGCCGAGACCTACGAGCAGTACTTC,CASSVLPAAETYEQYF
.,TRBJ2-3,TRBV4-3,.,TGCGCCAGCAGCCAAGAATACAGGGACCACGATACGCAGTATTTT,CASSQEYRDHDTQYF
.,TRBJ2-7,TRBV5-4,TRBD2,TGTGCCAGCAGCTCGGGGGGGCCGATTTACGAGCAGTACTTC,CASSSGGPIYEQYF
.,TRBJ1-5,TRBV28,.,TGTGCCAGCAGTTTATTATTACAGCCCCAGCATTTT,CASSLLLQPQHF
few,TRBJ1-4,TRBV4-3,TRBD1,TGCGCCAGCAGCCAAAAACAGGGGGCGCCGGGTGAAAAACTGTTTTTT,CASSQKQGAPGEKLFF
few,TRBJ2-1,TRBV7-9,TRBD2,TGTGCCAGCAGCTTGCCTTCAGGGACTAGCCTCTCCTACAATGAGCAGTTCTTC,CASSLPSGTSLSYNEQFF
.,TRBJ1-5,TRBV6-6,.,TGTGCCAGCAGTCTCGACACTAGCAATCAGCCCCAGCATTTT,CASSLDTSNQPQHF
few,TRBJ2-7,TRBV30,.,TGTGCCTCGAACGGAGGGTTCTCCTACGAGCAGTACTTC,CASNGGFSYEQYF
few,TRBJ2-7,TRBV6-1,TRBD1,TGTGCCAGCACTCAAAGCAGGACAGGGGGTAGCGAGCAGTACTTC,CASTQSRTGGSEQYF
few,TRBJ2-2,TRBV9,TRBD2,TGTGCCAGCAGCGTTCGTAGCGGGAGTGACGCGAACACCGGGGAGCTGTTTTTT,CASSVRSGSDANTGELFF
.,TRBJ2-5,TRBV9,TRBD1,TGTGCCAGCAGCGAAGGGGACAGGGCAGAGACCCAGTACTTC,CASSEGDRAETQYF
.,TRBJ2-5,TRBV2,.,TGTGCCAGCAGTGTTCAAAGGGCGGGGATCCAAGAGACCCAGTACTTC,CASSVQRAGIQETQYF
once,TRBJ1-3,TRBV10-3,.,TGTGCCATCAGTTCCTCTGTCGCGGCCGGAAACACCATATATTTT,CAISSSVAAGNTIYF
.,TRBJ2-7,TRBV6-5,.,TGTGCCAGCAGTTACCAGGATTCCGCCTACGAGCAGTACTTC,CASSYQDSAYEQYF
few,TRBJ2-2,TRBV19,.,TGTGCCAGTAGCGGACAGATATCGAACACCGGGGAGCTGTTTTTT,CASSGQISNTGELFF
.,TRBJ2-1,TRBV7-6,TRBD2,TGTGCCAGCAGCTTATTAGCGGGAGGGAAATACAATGAGCAGTTCTTC,CASSLLAGGKYNEQFF
few,TRBJ2-1,TRBV9,TRBD2,TGTGCCAGCAGCGCTTTGACTAGCGCTGAGCAGTTCTTC,CASSALTSAEQFF
.,TRBJ1-5,TRBV7-9,.,TGTGCCAGCAGCTCCCAACAGGAGGGGCATCAGCCCCAGCATTTT,CASSSQQEGHQPQHF
.,TRBJ1-4,TRBV19,.,TGTGCCAGTAGTATTCGGGCCAGTTACGGGAGTGAAAAACTGTTTTTT,CASSIRASYGSEKLFF
.,TRBJ2-6,TRBV15,.,TGTGCCACCAGCACCGCACCGACAATGGCCACGGGGGCCAACGTCCTGACTTTC,CATSTAPTMATGANVLTF
.,TRBJ1-4,TRBV25-1,.,TGTGCCAGCAGTGAATACGGGGGGGGTAATGAAAAACTGTTTTTT,CASSEYGGGNEKLFF
.,TRBJ2-1,TRBV7-9,TRBD2,TGTGCCAGCAGCCCGACTAGCGGGGGCTCTGCGCAGTTCTTC,CASSPTSGGSAQFF
.,TRBJ1-6,TRBV5-1,.,TGCGCCAGCAGCTCCTTAGTCAGGGAGGGTTCACCCCTCCACTTT,CASSSLVREGSPLHF
.,TRBJ1-5,TRBV6-6,.,TGTGCCAGCAGCTTTTACGAGTCACGGGAGAGGCAGCCCCAGCATTTT,CASSFYESRERQPQHF
.,TRBJ1-4,TRBV2,TRBD1,TGTGCCAGCAGTGGAGGGACAGACAATGAAAAACTGTTTTTT,CASSGGTDNEKLFF
.,TRBJ2-1,TRBV12-5,TRBD2,TGTGCTAGTGGTTCGGGGGGAGTCCACAATGAGCAGTTCTTC,CASGSGGVHNEQFF
.,TRBJ1-5,TRBV30,TRBD1,TGTGCCTGGAGTGTGACAGGGAGTAGCAATCAGCCCCAGCATTTT,CAWSVTGSSNQPQHF
.,TRBJ2-7,TRBV5-6,TRBD2,TGTGCCAGCAGCGCCCCGGGACTAGGCTACGAGCAGTACTTC,CASSAPGLGYEQYF
.,TRBJ2-2,TRBV5-4,TRBD1,TGTGCCAGCAGCCCCCCCTCCGGGACAGGGCCCACCGGGGAGCTGTTTTTT,CASSPPSGTGPTGELFF
.,TRBJ2-1,TRBV18,TRBD2,TGTGCCAGCTCACTGGCTAGCGGGCACTACAATGAGCAGTTCTTC,CASSLASGHYNEQFF
.,TRBJ2-7,TRBV7-9,TRBD1,TGTGCCAGCAGCCAATTTAGGGACAGGGGCTCCTACGAGCAGTACTTC,CASSQFRDRGSYEQYF
.,TRBJ2-7,TRBV4-1,.,TGCGCCAGCAGCCAAGATACGATTTCAGGCTTCGGCGTTTACGAGCAGTACTTC,CASSQDTISGFGVYEQYF
once,TRBJ2-7,TRBV15,TRBD1,TGTGCCACCAGCAGAACTATCGACAGGGGGCCAAGCTACGAGCAGTACTTC,CATSRTIDRGPSYEQYF
.,TRBJ1-1,TRBV4-1,TRBD1,TGCGCCAGCAGCCAAGAGAGGACAGGGGAGGTTAGCTTGGACACTGAAGCTTTCTTT,CASSQERTGEVSLDTEAFF
few,TRBJ2-1,TRBV10-1,TRBD1,TGCGCCAGCAGTCACGGACAGGGGGCAAATGGCAATGAGCAGTTCTTC,CASSHGQGANGNEQFF